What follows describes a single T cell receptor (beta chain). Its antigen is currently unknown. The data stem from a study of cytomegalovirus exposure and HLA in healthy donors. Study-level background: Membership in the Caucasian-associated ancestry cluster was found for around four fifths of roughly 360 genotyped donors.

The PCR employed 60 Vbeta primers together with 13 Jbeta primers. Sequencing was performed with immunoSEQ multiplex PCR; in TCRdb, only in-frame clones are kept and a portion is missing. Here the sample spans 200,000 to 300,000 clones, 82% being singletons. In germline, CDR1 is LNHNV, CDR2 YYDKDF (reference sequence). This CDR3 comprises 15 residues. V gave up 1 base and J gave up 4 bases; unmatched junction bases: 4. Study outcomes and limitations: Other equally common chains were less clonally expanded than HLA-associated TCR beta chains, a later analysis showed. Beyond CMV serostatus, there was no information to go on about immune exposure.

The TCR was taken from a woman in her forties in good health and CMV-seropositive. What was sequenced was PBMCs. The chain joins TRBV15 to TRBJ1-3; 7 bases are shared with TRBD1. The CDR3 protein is CATSRGQGGGNTIYF. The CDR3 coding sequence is TGTGCCACCAGCAGAGGACAGGGTGGGGGAAACACCATATATTTT.